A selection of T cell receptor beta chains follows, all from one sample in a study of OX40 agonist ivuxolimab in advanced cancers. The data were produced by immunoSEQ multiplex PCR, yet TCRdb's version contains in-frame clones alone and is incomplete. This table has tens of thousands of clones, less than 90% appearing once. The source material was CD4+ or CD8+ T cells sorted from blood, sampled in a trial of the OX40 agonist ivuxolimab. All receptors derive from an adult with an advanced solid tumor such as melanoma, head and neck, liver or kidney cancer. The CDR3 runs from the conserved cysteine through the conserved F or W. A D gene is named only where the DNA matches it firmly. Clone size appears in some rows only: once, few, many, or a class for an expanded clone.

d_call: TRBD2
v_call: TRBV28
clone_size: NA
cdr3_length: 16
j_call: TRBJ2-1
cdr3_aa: CASSPGLAGFYNEQFF
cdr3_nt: TGTGCCAGCAGCCCCGGACTAGCGGGCTTTTACAATGAGCAGTTCTTC

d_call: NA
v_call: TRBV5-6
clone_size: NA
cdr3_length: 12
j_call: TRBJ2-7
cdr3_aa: CASSLGYYEQYF
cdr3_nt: TGTGCCAGCAGCTTGGGGTACTACGAGCAGTACTTC

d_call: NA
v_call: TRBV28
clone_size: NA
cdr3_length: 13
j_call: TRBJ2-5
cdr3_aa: CASKEGGQETQYF
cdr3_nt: TGTGCCAGCAAGGAAGGGGGTCAAGAGACCCAGTACTTC

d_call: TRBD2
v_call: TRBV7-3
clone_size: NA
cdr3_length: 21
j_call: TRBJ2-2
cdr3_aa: CASSLRGGGTSGRRGTGELFF
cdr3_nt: TGTGCCAGCAGCTTAAGAGGGGGGGGGACTAGCGGCCGGAGGGGCACCGGGGAGCTGTTTTTT

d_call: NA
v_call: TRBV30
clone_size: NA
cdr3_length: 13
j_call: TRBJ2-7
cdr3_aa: CAWSPDSYYEQYF
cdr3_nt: TGTGCCTGGAGCCCTGACAGCTACTACGAGCAGTACTTC

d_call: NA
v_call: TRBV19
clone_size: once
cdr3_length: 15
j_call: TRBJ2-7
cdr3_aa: CASSMFVGLSYEQYF
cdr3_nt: TGTGCCAGTAGTATGTTCGTGGGCCTCTCCTACGAGCAGTACTTC

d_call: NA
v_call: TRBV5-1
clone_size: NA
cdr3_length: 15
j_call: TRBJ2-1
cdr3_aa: CASSLVTRSYNEQFF
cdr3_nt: TGCGCCAGCAGCTTGGTGACCAGGTCCTACAATGAGCAGTTCTTC

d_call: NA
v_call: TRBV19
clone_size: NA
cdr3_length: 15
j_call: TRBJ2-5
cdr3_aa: CASSPSRGGGETQYF
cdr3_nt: TGTGCCAGTAGCCCCTCGCGAGGGGGAGGAGAGACCCAGTACTTC

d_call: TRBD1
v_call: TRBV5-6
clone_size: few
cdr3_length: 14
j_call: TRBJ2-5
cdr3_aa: CASSLPGGWETQYF
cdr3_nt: TGTGCCAGCAGCTTGCCAGGGGGCTGGGAGACCCAGTACTTC

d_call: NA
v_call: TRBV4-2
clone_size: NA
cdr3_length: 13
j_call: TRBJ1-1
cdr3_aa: CASSQDSQGEAFF
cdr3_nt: TGTGCCAGCAGCCAAGATAGTCAGGGTGAAGCTTTCTTT

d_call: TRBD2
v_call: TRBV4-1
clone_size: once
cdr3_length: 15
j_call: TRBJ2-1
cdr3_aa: CASSLRENGGYEQFF
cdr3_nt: TGCGCCAGCAGCCTACGGGAGAACGGGGGGTATGAGCAGTTCTTC

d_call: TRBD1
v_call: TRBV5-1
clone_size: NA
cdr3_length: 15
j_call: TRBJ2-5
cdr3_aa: CASSSSRTGAETQYF
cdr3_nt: TGCGCCAGCAGCTCGAGCCGGACAGGGGCTGAGACCCAGTACTTC

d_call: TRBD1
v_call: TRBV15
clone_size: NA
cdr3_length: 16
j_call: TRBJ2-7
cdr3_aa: CATSRARQGVGYEQYF
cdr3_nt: TGTGCCACCAGCAGAGCAAGACAGGGCGTCGGATACGAGCAGTACTTC

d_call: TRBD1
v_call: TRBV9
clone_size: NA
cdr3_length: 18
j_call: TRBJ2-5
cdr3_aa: CASSVGLLGQVGQETQYF
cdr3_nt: TGTGCCAGCAGCGTAGGCCTACTGGGACAGGTTGGGCAAGAGACCCAGTACTTC

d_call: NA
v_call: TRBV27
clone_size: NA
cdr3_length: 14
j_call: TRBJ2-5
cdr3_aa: CASSPLRGQETQYF
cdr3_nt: TGTGCCAGCAGCCCCCTACGAGGGCAAGAGACCCAGTACTTC

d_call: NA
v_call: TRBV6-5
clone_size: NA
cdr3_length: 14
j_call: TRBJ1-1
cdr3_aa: CASSPGPWGTEAFF
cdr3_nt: TGTGCCAGCAGCCCCGGGCCATGGGGAACTGAAGCTTTCTTT

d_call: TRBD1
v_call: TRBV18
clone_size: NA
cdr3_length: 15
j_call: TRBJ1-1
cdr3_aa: CASSPAQGIDTEAFF
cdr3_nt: TGTGCCAGCTCACCAGCACAGGGGATAGACACTGAAGCTTTCTTT

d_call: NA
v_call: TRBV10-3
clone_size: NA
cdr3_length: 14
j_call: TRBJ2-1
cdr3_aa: CAISELAPYNEQFF
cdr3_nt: TGTGCCATCAGTGAACTAGCTCCCTACAATGAGCAGTTCTTC

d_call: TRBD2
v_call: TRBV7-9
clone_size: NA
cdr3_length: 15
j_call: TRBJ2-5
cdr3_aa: CASSLPSGSGETQYF
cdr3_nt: TGTGCCAGCAGCTTGCCTAGCGGGAGTGGAGAGACCCAGTACTTC

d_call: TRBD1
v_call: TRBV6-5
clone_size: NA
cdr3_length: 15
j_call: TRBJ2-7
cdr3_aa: CASSSLRTGPYEQYF
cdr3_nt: TGTGCCAGCAGTTCTCTACGGACAGGGCCCTACGAGCAGTACTTC

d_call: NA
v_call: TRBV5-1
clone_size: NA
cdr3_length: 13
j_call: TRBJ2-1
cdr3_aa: CASSLTGYNEQFF
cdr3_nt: TGCGCCAGCAGCTTGACAGGTTACAATGAGCAGTTCTTC

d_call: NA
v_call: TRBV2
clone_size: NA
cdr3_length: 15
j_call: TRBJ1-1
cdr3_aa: CASRLSPGAATEAFF
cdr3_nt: TGTGCCAGCAGGTTATCCCCGGGGGCAGCCACTGAAGCTTTCTTT

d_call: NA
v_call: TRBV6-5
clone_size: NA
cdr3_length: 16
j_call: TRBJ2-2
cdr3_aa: CASSYVMGGGTGELFF
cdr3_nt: TGTGCCAGCAGTTACGTTATGGGGGGAGGCACCGGGGAGCTGTTTTTT

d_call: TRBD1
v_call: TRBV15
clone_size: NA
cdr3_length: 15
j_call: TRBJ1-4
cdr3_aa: CATSVGQGAGEKLFF
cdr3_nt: TGTGCCACCAGCGTGGGACAGGGGGCCGGCGAAAAACTGTTTTTT

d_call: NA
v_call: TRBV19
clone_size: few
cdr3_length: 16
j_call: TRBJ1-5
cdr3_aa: CASSPGTRYSNQPQHF
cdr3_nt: TGTGCCAGTAGCCCCGGGACACGTTATAGCAATCAGCCCCAGCATTTT

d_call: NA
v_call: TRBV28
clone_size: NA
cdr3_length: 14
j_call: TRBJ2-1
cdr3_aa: CASSLLNGGNEQFF
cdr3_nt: TGTGCCAGCAGTTTATTAAACGGGGGCAATGAGCAGTTCTTC

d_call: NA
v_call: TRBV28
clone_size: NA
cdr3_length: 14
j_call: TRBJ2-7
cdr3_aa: CASSLWGHTYEQYF
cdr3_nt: TGTGCCAGCAGTTTATGGGGACATACCTACGAGCAGTACTTC

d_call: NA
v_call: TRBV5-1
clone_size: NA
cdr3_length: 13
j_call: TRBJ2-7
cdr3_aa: CASSLDRVYEQYF
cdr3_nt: TGCGCCAGCAGCTTGGACAGGGTTTACGAGCAGTACTTC

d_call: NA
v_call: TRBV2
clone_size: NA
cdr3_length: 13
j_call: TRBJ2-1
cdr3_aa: CASKRGNYNEQFF
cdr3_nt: TGTGCCAGTAAGAGAGGGAACTACAATGAGCAGTTCTTC

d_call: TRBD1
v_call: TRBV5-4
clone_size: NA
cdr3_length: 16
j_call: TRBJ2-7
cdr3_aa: CASSRPGQQSSYEQYF
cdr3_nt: TGTGCCAGCAGCAGGCCGGGACAGCAAAGCTCCTACGAGCAGTACTTC

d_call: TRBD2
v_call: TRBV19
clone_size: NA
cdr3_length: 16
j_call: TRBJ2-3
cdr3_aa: CASSHTPGRAGDTQYF
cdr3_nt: TGTGCCAGTAGTCATACCCCGGGGAGGGCTGGGGATACGCAGTATTTT

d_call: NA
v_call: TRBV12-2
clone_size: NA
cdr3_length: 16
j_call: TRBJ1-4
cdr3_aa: CASRLLGWETNEKLFF
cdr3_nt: TGTGCAAGTCGCTTACTGGGTTGGGAAACTAATGAAAAACTGTTTTTT

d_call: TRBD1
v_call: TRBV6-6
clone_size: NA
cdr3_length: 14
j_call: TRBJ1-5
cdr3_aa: CASSYSQGDQPQHF
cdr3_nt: TGTGCCAGCAGTTACTCCCAGGGGGATCAGCCCCAGCATTTT

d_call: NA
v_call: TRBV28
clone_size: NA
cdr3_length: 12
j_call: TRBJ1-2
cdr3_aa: CASNLYPNGYTF
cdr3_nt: TGTGCCAGCAATCTTTACCCCAATGGCTACACCTTC

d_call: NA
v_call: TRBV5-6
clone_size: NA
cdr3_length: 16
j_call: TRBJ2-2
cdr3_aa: CASSLVGGGWTGELFF
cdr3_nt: TGTGCCAGCAGCTTGGTTGGGGGAGGATGGACCGGGGAGCTGTTTTTT

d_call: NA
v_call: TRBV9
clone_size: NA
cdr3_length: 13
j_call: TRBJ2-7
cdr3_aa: CASSADSSYEQYF
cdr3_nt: TGTGCCAGCAGCGCCGACAGTTCCTACGAGCAGTACTTC

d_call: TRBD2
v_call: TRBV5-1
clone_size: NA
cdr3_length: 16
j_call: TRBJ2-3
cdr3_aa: CASSLGASGDTDTQYF
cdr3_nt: TGCGCCAGCAGCTTGGGGGCTAGCGGGGACACAGATACGCAGTATTTT

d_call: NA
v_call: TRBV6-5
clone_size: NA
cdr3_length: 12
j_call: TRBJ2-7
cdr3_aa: CASSYRGYEQYF
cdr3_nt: TGTGCCAGCAGTTACAGGGGCTACGAGCAGTACTTC

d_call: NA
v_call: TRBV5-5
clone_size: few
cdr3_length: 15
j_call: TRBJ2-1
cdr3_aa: CASSSGLRSYNEQFF
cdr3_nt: TGTGCCAGCAGTTCCGGACTACGCTCCTACAATGAGCAGTTCTTC

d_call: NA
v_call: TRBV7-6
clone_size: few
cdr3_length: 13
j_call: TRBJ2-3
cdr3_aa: CASSLQGSDTQYF
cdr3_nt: TGTGCCAGCAGCCTACAAGGATCAGATACGCAGTATTTT

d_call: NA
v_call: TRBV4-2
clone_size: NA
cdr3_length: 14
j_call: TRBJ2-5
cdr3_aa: CASSPRINQETQYF
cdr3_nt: TGTGCCAGCAGCCCCCGGATAAACCAAGAGACCCAGTACTTC